The 19 T cell receptor beta chains in this list originate from one sample, sequenced in a study of Tregs in tolerant kidney transplant recipients. Data came from immunoSEQ multiplex PCR; TCRdb stores just in-frame clones and leaves some out. This repertoire shows 40,000 to 50,000 clones, 91% found once; its top ten account for 0.7%. The sample was Tregs from blood. The receptors stem from a human donor in good health.

CDR3: CASSPETGALSNYGYTF. The CDR3, as DNA: TGTGCCAGCAGCCCAGAAACAGGGGCCCTCAGTAACTATGGCTACACCTTC. The chain employs TRBV5-4 and TRBJ1-2; the match to TRBD1 covers 7 bases. This CDR3 region has 17 residues. CDR1 and CDR2 from the germline V gene are SGHNT and YYREEE (reference sequence). The V segment lost 4 bases and the J segment 1 base; nucleotides outside the gene matches: 13. Full variable domain (rest looked up from reference TRBV5-4 and TRBJ1-2): ETGVTQSPTHLIKTRGQQVTLRCSSQSGHNTVSWYQQALGQGPQFIFQYYREEENGRGNFPPRFSGLQFPNYSSELNVNALELDDSALYLCASSPETGALSNYGYTFGSGTRLTVV.

The gene calls are TRBV7-8 and TRBJ2-6; TRBD1 agrees at 11 bases. The J segment lost 0 bases and the V segment lost 7 bases, leaving 20 bases of the junction unmatched. CDR1 and CDR2 (germline): SGHVS, FQNEAQ. This CDR3 is 22 amino acids long. CDR3 DNA: TGTGCCAGCAAGAATTATGGGACAGGGGGAGCGGGTGGAGTCTCTGGGGCCAACGTCCTGACTTTC. This codes for CASKNYGTGGAGGVSGANVLTF. The full variable domain, its missing parts supplied by reference TRBV7-8 and TRBJ2-6, is GAGVSQSPRYKVAKRGQDVALRCDPISGHVSLFWYQQALGQGPEFLTYFQNEAQLDKSGLPSDRFFAERPEGSVSTLKIQRTQQEDSAVYLCASKNYGTGGAGGVSGANVLTFGAGSRLTVL.

The chain employs TRBV9 and TRBJ2-5; D ambiguous. Trimming took 3 bases from V and 3 from J, leaving 6 bases between them. This CDR3 has 12 amino acids. CDR1 and CDR2 from the germline V gene are SGDLS and YYNGEE. Written as DNA, the CDR3 is TGTGCCAGCAGCGCGCAGAAAGAGACCCAGTACTTC. It specifies CASSAQKETQYF. Together with reference TRBV9 and TRBJ2-5, the CDR3 gives the full variable domain: DSGVTQTPKHLITATGQRVTLRCSPRSGDLSVYWYQQSLDQGLQFLIQYYNGEERAKGNILERFSAQQFPDLHSELNLSSLELGDSALYFCASSAQKETQYFGPGTRLLVL.

The chain combines TRBV30 with TRBJ1-3; D is ambiguous. This CDR3 contains 13 residues. CDR1 is GTSNPN, CDR2 SVGIG, per germline (reference sequence). V was clipped by 5 bases and J by 0 bases, with 8 bases between them. The CDR3: CAWAGFSGNTIYF. The CDR3 DNA sequence: TGTGCCTGGGCTGGTTTCTCTGGAAACACCATATATTTT.

CDR3 in amino acids: CASSLAYRAYNEQFF. The CDR3 coding sequence is TGTGCCAGCAGCTTAGCCTACAGGGCCTACAATGAGCAGTTCTTC. This rearrangement joins TRBV7-8 to TRBJ2-1; the D gene is possibly TRBD1 (6 bases). CDR3 length: 15 amino acids. V gave up 0 bases and J gave up 2 bases, with 8 bases separating them. Germline assignment: CDR1 SGHVS and CDR2 FQNEAQ.

This CDR3 reads CASSQSNTGGGYTF. Here the CDR3 DNA reads TGTGCCAGCAGCCAATCGAACACAGGCGGAGGCTACACCTTC. The V gene is TRBV16, the J gene TRBJ1-2; the D gene is possibly TRBD1 (5 bases). Germline values: CDR1 KGHSY, CDR2 FQNENV. This CDR3 is built from 14 residues. V was cut by 0 bases and J by 8 bases, with 13 bases left in between.

This chain links TRBV9 with TRBJ2-1; D remains unclear. Between the trimmed V and J ends, which lost 4 bases and 4 bases, there was a span of 3 bases. The germline V gene encodes CDR1 SGDLS and CDR2 YYNGEE. The CDR3 covers 11 residues. The CDR3 DNA reads as TGTGCCAGCAGCCCATACAATGAGCAGTTCTTC. It specifies CASSPYNEQFF.

This clone was picked up one time. This sequence joins TRBV9 and TRBJ2-1; TRBD2 matches at 14 bases. The CDR3 length is 16 residues. In germline, CDR1 is SGDLS, CDR2 YYNGEE. V trimming: 1 base; J trimming: 5 bases; junction bases outside the gene matches: 2. CDR3 sequence reads: CASSVRLAGGHNEQFF. In DNA, the CDR3 is TGTGCCAGCAGCGTAAGACTAGCGGGAGGGCACAATGAGCAGTTCTTC.

This clone was seen more than once but under ten times. The chain couples TRBV6-5 to TRBJ1-2, with D hard to call. The V gene lost 4 bases and the J gene lost 8 bases, with 14 bases spanning the gap. CDR3 length equals 13 residues. Germline CDR1 MNHEY, CDR2 SVGAGI. CDR3 region: CASSLASAGGYTF. CDR3 DNA sequence: TGTGCCAGCAGTTTGGCTTCGGCGGGGGGCTACACCTTC.

The chain has TRBV5-5 and TRBJ2-3; the D gene is possibly TRBD2 (5 bases). The V gene lost 6 bases and the J gene lost 1 base, with 12 bases spanning the gap. Germline V gene sequence: CDR1 SGHKS, CDR2 YYEKEE (reference sequence). This CDR3 region has 14 residues. The CDR3 here is CASIQDWGTDTQYF. Written as DNA, the CDR3 is TGTGCCAGCATCCAGGACTGGGGCACAGATACGCAGTATTTT.

This chain uses TRBV7-2 with TRBJ2-1; D may match TRBD1 or TRBD2 (5 bases each). V shed 4 bases and J shed 2 bases, with 21 bases lying between them. In germline, CDR1 is SGHTA, CDR2 FQGNSA. The CDR3 spans 18 residues. In DNA form, the CDR3 reads TGTGCCAGCAGCTCCAGGCTATCAGGGAGAATAACCTACAATGAGCAGTTCTTC. Encoded protein: CASSSRLSGRITYNEQFF. Filled out from reference TRBV7-2 and TRBJ2-1, the complete variable domain reads GAGVSQSPSNKVTEKGKDVELRCDPISGHTALYWYRQSLGQGLEFLIYFQGNSAPDKSGLPSDRFSAERTGGSVSTLTIQRTQQEDSAVYLCASSSRLSGRITYNEQFFGPGTRLTVL.

The V call is TRBV7-6, the J call TRBJ1-1, with D perhaps TRBD1 (6 bases). The CDR3 has 15 amino acids. Germline V gene lookup returns CDR1 SGHVS and CDR2 FNYEAQ. Trimming removed 5 bases from V and 0 bases from J, with 13 bases in between. The CDR3 DNA reads as TGTGCCAGCAGCACTAGGGGGGGCATGAACACTGAAGCTTTCTTT. This translates into CASSTRGGMNTEAFF.

In the case of this clone: As the CDR3 is not closed by the conserved phenylalanine or tryptophan, this likely results from a read error. This chain connects TRBV9 to TRBJ2-4, with 11 bases identical to TRBD1. The CDR3 has 16 residues. V lost 0 bases, J lost 8 bases, and 7 bases stayed unmatched. The V gene's germline CDR1 is SGDLS and CDR2 YYNGEE. The CDR3 here is CASSVGSGTGGHIQYL. The CDR3 coding sequence is TGTGCCAGCAGCGTAGGATCGGGGACAGGGGGTCACATTCAGTACCTC.

The V gene is TRBV7-8, the J gene TRBJ2-1; D gene uncertain. Germline V lookup: CDR1 SGHVS, CDR2 FQNEAQ. This CDR3 is 12 amino acids long. Deletions cut 4 bases from V and 9 bases from J, with 10 bases between. CDR3 bases: TGTGCCAGCAGCTGGGGATCTGGTGAGCAGTTCTTC. Amino acids: CASSWGSGEQFF.

J is TRBJ2-1 and V is TRBV18, with D perhaps TRBD1 (6 bases). From germline, CDR1 is KGHSH and CDR2 LQKENI. This CDR3 contains 18 residues. V was shortened by 2 bases and J by 5 bases, with 22 bases between the two germline ends. The CDR3 protein is CASSPKRWGTIGNNEQFF. CDR3 in DNA: TGTGCCAGCTCACCAAAAAGGTGGGGGACAATAGGTAACAATGAGCAGTTCTTC. Together with reference TRBV18 and TRBJ2-1, the CDR3 gives the full variable domain: NAGVMQNPRHLVRRRGQEARLRCSPMKGHSHVYWYRQLPEEGLKFMVYLQKENIIDESGMPKERFSAEFPKEGPSILRIQQVVRGDSAAYFCASSPKRWGTIGNNEQFFGPGTRLTVL.

This chain links TRBV7-8 with TRBJ1-5; D not resolved. This CDR3 has 14 amino acids. Trimming stripped 1 base from V and 3 bases from J, with 7 bases between. In germline, CDR1 is SGHVS, CDR2 FQNEAQ. As DNA, the CDR3 is TGTGCCAGCAGCTTAGGCAGATACAATCAGCCCCAGCATTTT. Encoded protein: CASSLGRYNQPQHF. Variable domain in full (rest from reference TRBV7-8 and TRBJ1-5): GAGVSQSPRYKVAKRGQDVALRCDPISGHVSLFWYQQALGQGPEFLTYFQNEAQLDKSGLPSDRFFAERPEGSVSTLKIQRTQQEDSAVYLCASSLGRYNQPQHFGDGTRLSIL.

The chain recombines TRBV6-5 with TRBJ1-1; D is unresolved. The CDR3 runs 13 residues. The V gene lost 0 bases and the J gene lost 10 bases, with 12 bases spanning the gap. CDR1 is MNHEY and CDR2 is SVGAGI in the germline V gene. This CDR3 is CASSYSGGLIAFF. DNA of the CDR3: TGTGCCAGCAGTTACTCTGGAGGGTTGATAGCTTTCTTT.

This rearrangement joins TRBV11-2 to TRBJ1-3, with D maybe TRBD1 (6 bases). The germline CDR1 and CDR2 sequences are SGHAT and FQNNGV. Trimming took 3 bases from V and 8 from J, leaving 17 bases between them. The length of the CDR3 is 15 residues. CDR3 in DNA: TGTGCCAGCAGCTTGAGGGGGGCCTTAATCGACACCATATATTTT. Its protein is CASSLRGALIDTIYF.

V usage is TRBV27 and J usage is TRBJ2-5, with 8 bases lining up with TRBD2. The CDR3 has 15 amino acids. Germline V gene data show CDR1 as MNHEY and CDR2 as SMNVEV (reference sequence). J was trimmed by 4 bases and V by 5 bases; bases with no gene match: 9. As DNA, the CDR3 is TGTGCCAGCAGTCCTATAGCGGGGATCAGAGAGACCCAGTACTTC. Amino acids: CASSPIAGIRETQYF.